Each of the 4 T cell receptor beta chains below was sequenced from the same sample in a study of T cell repertoires in cytomegalovirus infection. TCRdb redid the calling of the reads with MiXCR, one entry per CDR3 protein. Here the sample spans some 320,000 distinct CDR3 sequences, over 7.5% being singletons. Sequencing was done on a sample of PBMCs. Every receptor here comes from a human donor in good health (CMV status not recorded). Some clones in this sample may be carry-over from other donors' samples.

The rearrangement links TRBV6-5 to TRBJ2-7, with TRBD2 matching 7 bases. CDR1 and CDR2 from the germline V gene are MNHEY and SVGAGI. V gave up 4 bases and J gave up 4 bases; unmatched junction bases: 10. CDR3 length: 15 residues. CDR3 in DNA: TGTGCCAGCAGTTTCAAACCGACTAGCAGTTACGAGCAGTACTTC. Protein product: CASSFKPTSSYEQYF.

This clonotype was seen a few times. This rearrangement joins TRBV12-3 or TRBV12-4 to TRBJ2-2; either TRBD1 or TRBD2 may fit D (5 bases each). Trimming left V 2 bases short and J 4 bases short, with 8 bases between. This CDR3 comprises 14 residues. CDR3 amino acids: CASSLRGVTGELFF. CDR3 nucleotides: TGTGCCAGCAGTTTAAGGGGAGTCACCGGGGAGCTGTTTTTT.

This clonotype has just a few counts. V and J are TRBV6-6 and TRBJ2-7; 10 bases are shared with TRBD1. J lost 1 base, V lost 0 bases, and 3 bases had no gene match. CDR3 length: 16 residues. Germline-derived CDR1 and CDR2 are MNHNY and SVGAGI (reference sequence). As DNA, the CDR3 is TGTGCCAGCAGTTACTCGGTGGGACAGGGGTCCTACGAGCAGTACTTC. It translates to CASSYSVGQGSYEQYF.

This clonotype was seen many times. The chain joins TRBV7-2 to TRBJ1-1; D not certain. Germline lookup yields CDR1 SGHTA and CDR2 FQGNSA. CDR3 length: 11 amino acids. Trimming pared 5 bases from V and 7 bases from J, leaving 8 bases between. CDR3 in amino acids: CASSRGFEAFF. DNA of the CDR3: TGTGCCAGCAGCCGGGGATTTGAAGCTTTCTTT.